The clone carrying this TCR beta chain was seen repeatedly, ten times or more. Researchers tagged individual cDNA molecules with unique molecular identifiers. Each CDR3 protein gets one entry after TCRdb re-called the 5' RACE reads with MiXCR. Of 30,000 to 40,000 distinct CDR3 sequences in the sample, about 8.2% were seen once. This specimen comes from a study of early T cells in non-severe SARS-CoV-2 infection. The CDR3 has 14 residues. Germline V gene sequence: CDR1 MDHEN, CDR2 SYDVKM. Trimming removed 5 bases at V and 1 base at J, with 10 bases between. The sample was whole blood. The TCR was taken from an adult who was a healthcare worker with PCR-confirmed SARS-CoV-2 infection or an uninfected control (not recorded which). The genes are TRBV28 and TRBJ2-3; D is undetermined. The CDR3 DNA reads as TGTGCCAGCAGTCCCCCGGACCGCACAGATACGCAGTATTTT. Translating gives CASSPPDRTDTQYF.